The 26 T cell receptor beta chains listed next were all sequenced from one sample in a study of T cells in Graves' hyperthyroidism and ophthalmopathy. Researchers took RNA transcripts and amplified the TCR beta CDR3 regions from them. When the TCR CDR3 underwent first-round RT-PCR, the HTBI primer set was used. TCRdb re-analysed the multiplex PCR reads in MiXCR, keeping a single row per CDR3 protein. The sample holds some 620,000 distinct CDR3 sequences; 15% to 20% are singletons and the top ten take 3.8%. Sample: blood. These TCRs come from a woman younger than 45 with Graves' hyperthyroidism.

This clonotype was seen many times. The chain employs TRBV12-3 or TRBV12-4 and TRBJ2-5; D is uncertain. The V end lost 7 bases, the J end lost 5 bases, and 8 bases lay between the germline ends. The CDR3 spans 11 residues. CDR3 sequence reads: CASMALETQYF. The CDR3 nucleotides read TGTGCCAGCATGGCGTTGGAGACCCAGTACTTC.

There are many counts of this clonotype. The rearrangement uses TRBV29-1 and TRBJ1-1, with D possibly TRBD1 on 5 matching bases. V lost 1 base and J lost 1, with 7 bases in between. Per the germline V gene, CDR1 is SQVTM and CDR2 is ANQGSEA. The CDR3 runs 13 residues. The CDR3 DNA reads TGCAGCGTTGAAGGACAGAGGAACACTGAAGCTTTCTTT. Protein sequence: CSVEGQRNTEAFF.

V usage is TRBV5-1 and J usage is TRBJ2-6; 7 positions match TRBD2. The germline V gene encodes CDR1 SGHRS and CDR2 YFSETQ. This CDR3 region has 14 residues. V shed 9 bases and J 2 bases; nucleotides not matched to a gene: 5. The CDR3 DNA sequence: TGCGCCACCAAGGGGAGGGCTGGGGCCAACGTCCTGACTTTC. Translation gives CATKGRAGANVLTF.

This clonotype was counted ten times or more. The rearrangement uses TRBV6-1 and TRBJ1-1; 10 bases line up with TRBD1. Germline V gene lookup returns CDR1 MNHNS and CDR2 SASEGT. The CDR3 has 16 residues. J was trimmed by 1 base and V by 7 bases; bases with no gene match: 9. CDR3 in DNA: TGTGCCAGCACCGACGACAGGGGGCTTGGGAACACTGAAGCTTTCTTT. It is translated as CASTDDRGLGNTEAFF.

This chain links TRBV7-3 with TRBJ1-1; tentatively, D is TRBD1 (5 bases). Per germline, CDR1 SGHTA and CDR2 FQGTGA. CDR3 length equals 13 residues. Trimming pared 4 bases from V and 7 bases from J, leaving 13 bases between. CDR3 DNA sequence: TGTGCCAGCAGCTCCGGGCTAACAGGTGAAGCTTTCTTT. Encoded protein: CASSSGLTGEAFF.

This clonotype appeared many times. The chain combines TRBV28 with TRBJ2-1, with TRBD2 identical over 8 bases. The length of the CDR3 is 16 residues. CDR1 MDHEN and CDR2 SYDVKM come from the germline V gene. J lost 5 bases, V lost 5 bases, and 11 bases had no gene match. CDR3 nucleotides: TGTGCCAGCAGTCCTCTCGGGAGGGGATTGAACAATGAGCAGTTCTTC. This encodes CASSPLGRGLNNEQFF. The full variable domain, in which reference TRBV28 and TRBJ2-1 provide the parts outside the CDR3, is DVKVTQSSRYLVKRTGEKVFLECVQDMDHENMFWYRQDPGLGLRLIYFSYDVKMKEKGDIPEGYSVSREKKERFSLILESASTNQTSMYLCASSPLGRGLNNEQFFGPGTRLTVL.

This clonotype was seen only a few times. The CDR3 loop reads CASSLGQGGEQYF. The CDR3 DNA follows: TGTGCCAGCAGCTTGGGACAGGGAGGCGAGCAGTACTTC. This chain joins TRBV9 and TRBJ2-7; 9 bases line up with TRBD1. After removal of 4 bases from V and 6 bases from J, the junction contained 5 bases not matched to a gene. Germline V gene sequence: CDR1 SGDLS, CDR2 YYNGEE. The CDR3 runs 13 residues.

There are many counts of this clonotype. The CDR3 sequence: CASSRPTSGKYEQYF. As DNA, the CDR3 is TGTGCCAGCAGTCGTCCAACTAGCGGGAAATACGAGCAGTACTTC. The V call is TRBV7-6, the J call TRBJ2-7; 10 nucleotides match TRBD2. The CDR3 covers 15 residues. The germline gives CDR1 SGHVS, CDR2 FNYEAQ. J lost 4 bases, V lost 6 bases, and 9 bases had no gene match. The full variable domain, its missing parts supplied by reference TRBV7-6 and TRBJ2-7, is GAGVSQSPRYKVTKRGQDVALRCDPISGHVSLYWYRQALGQGPEFLTYFNYEAQQDKSGLPNDRFSAERPEGSISTLTIQRTEQRDSAMYRCASSRPTSGKYEQYFGPGTRLTVT.

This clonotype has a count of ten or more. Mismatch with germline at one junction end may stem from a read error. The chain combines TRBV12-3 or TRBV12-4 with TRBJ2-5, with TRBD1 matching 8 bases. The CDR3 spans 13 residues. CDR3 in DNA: TGTGCCAGCAGCTTAGGACAGGGCGAGACCCAGTACTTC. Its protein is CASSLGQGETQYF.

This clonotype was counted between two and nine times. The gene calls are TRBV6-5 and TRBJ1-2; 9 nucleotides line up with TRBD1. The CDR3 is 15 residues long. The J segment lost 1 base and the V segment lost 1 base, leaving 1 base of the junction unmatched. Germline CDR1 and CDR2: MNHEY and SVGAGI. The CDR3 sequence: CASSYYRGHNYGYTF. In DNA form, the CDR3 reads TGTGCCAGCAGTTACTACAGGGGGCATAACTATGGCTACACCTTC.

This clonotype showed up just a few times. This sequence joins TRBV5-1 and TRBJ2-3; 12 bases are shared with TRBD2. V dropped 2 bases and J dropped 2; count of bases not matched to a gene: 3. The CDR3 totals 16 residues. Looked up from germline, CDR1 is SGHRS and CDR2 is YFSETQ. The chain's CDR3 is CASSLGLAGFTDTQYF. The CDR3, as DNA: TGCGCCAGCAGCTTAGGACTAGCGGGGTTCACAGATACGCAGTATTTT.

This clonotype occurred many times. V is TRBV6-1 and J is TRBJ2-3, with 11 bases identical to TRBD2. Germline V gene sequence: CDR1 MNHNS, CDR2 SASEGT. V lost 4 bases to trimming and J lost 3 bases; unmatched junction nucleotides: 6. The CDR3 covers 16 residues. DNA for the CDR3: TGTGCCAGCAGTGCCAGACTAGCGGGGACGACAGATACGCAGTATTTT. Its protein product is CASSARLAGTTDTQYF.

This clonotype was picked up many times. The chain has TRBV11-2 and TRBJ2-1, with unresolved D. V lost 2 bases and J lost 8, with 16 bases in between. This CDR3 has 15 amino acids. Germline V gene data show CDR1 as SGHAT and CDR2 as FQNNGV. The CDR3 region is CASSLNSILKDEQFF. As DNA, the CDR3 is TGTGCCAGCAGCTTAAATTCTATTTTGAAGGATGAGCAGTTCTTC.

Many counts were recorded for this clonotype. CDR3 amino acids: CSATSGDRRSWGGYTF. Written as DNA, the CDR3 is TGCAGTGCCACTAGCGGGGATCGCCGGTCCTGGGGCGGCTACACCTTC. The chain joins TRBV20-1 to TRBJ1-2; possibly TRBD1 for D (5 bases). CDR1 is DFQATT and CDR2 is SNEGSKA in the germline V gene (reference sequence). This CDR3 is built from 16 residues. Trimming cost V 6 bases and J 8 bases, with 28 bases left between them.

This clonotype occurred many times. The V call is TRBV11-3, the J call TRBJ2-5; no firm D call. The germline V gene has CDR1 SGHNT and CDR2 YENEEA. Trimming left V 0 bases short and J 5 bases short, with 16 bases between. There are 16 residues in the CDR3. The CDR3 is CASSLEVWTDLETQYF. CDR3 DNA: TGTGCCAGCAGCTTAGAGGTCTGGACGGATCTGGAGACCCAGTACTTC.

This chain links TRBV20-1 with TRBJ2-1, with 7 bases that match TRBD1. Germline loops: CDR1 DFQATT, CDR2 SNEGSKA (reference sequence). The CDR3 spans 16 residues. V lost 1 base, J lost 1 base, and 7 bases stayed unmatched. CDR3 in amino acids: CSARATGVGSYNEQFF. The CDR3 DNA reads TGCAGTGCTAGAGCTACAGGGGTTGGGTCCTACAATGAGCAGTTCTTC.

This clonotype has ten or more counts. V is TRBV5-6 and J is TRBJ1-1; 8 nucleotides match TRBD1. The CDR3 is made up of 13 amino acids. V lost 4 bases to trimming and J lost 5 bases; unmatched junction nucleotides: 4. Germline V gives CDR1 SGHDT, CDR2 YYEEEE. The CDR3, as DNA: TGTGCCAGCAGCCCAGGGGGCAGGACTGAAGCTTTCTTT. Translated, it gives CASSPGGRTEAFF.

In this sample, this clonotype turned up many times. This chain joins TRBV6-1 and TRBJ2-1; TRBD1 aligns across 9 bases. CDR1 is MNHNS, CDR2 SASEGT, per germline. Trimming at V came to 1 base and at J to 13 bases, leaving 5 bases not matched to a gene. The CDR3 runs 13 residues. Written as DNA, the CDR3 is TGTGCCAGCAGTGAAGGGCAGGACAGGGGACAGTTCTTC. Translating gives CASSEGQDRGQFF.

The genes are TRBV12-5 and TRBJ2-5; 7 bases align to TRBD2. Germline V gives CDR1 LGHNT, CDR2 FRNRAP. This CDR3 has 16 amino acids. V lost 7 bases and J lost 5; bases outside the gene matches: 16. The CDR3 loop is CASDQGREPFGETQYF. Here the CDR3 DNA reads TGTGCTAGTGATCAAGGGCGGGAGCCCTTTGGGGAGACCCAGTACTTC.

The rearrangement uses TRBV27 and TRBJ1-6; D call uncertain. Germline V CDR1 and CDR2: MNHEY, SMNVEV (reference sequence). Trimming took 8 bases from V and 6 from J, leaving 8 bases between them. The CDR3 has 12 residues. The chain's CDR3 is CASAFVNSPLHF. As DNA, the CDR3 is TGTGCCAGCGCCTTCGTTAATTCACCCCTCCACTTT.

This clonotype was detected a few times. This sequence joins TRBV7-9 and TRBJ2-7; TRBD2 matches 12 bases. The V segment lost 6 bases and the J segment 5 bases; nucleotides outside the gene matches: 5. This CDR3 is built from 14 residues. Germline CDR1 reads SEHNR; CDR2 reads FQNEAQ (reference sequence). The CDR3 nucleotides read TGTGCCAGCAGTCGGGGACTAGCGGGCGACGAGCAGTACTTC. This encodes CASSRGLAGDEQYF. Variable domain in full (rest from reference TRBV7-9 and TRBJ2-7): DTGVSQNPRHKITKRGQNVTFRCDPISEHNRLYWYRQTLGQGPEFLTYFQNEAQLEKSRLLSDRFSAERPKGSFSTLEIQRTEQGDSAMYLCASSRGLAGDEQYFGPGTRLTVT.

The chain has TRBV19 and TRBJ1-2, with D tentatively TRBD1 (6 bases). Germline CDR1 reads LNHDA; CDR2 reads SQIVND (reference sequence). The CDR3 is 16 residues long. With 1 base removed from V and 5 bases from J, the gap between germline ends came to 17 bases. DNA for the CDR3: TGTGCCAGTAGTATAGGGAGACAGGAAAATGGATATGGCTACACCTTC. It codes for CASSIGRQENGYGYTF.

Here the CDR3 DNA reads TGTGCCAGCAGTAAGAACAGGGGCAGTGGGCAGTATTTT. Translation gives CASSKNRGSGQYF. The chain couples TRBV6-1 to TRBJ2-3; 7 nucleotides match TRBD1. Losses at the gene ends were 5 bases for V and 11 bases for J; bases not matched to a gene: 10. CDR3 length equals 13 residues. Germline V gene lookup returns CDR1 MNHNS and CDR2 SASEGT.

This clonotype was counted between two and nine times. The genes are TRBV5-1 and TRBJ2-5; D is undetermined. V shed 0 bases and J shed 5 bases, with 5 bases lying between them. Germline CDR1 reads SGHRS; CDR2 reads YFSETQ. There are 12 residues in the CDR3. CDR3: CASSLEMETQYF. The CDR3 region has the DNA TGCGCCAGCAGCTTGGAGATGGAGACCCAGTACTTC. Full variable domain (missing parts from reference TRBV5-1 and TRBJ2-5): KAGVTQTPRYLIKTRGQQVTLSCSPISGHRSVSWYQQTPGQGLQFLFEYFSETQRNKGNFPGRFSGRQFSNSRSEMNVSTLELGDSALYLCASSLEMETQYFGPGTRLLVL.

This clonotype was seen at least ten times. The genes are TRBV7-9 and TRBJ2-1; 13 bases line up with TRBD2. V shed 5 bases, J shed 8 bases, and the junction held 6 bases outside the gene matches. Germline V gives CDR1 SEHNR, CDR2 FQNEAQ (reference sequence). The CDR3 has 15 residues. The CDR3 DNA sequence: TGTGCCAGCAGCCCAACTAGCGGGAGGGGCTATGAGCAGTTCTTC. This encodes CASSPTSGRGYEQFF.

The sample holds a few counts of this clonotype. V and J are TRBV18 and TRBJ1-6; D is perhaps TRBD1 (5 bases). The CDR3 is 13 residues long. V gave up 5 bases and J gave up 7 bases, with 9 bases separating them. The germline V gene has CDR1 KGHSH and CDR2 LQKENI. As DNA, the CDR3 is TGTGCCAGCTCAGGGGGGAGGAATTCACCCCTCCACTTT. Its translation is CASSGGRNSPLHF.